Listed below are T cell receptor beta chains from one sample, sequenced in a study of blood T cell repertoires in COVID-19. The repertoire was sequenced with immunoSEQ multiplex PCR; TCRdb's copy has only in-frame clones and lacks some. The data contain around 20,000 clones, around 73% of them singletons. Sample: peripheral blood. The receptors here all came from a human donor in a cohort sampled during active or convalescent COVID-19. The CDR3 runs from the conserved cysteine through the conserved F or W. A D gene is named only where the DNA matches it firmly. Where a row states a size, it is once, few, many or the class of an expanded clone; other rows omit it.

J,D,size,V,CDR3,DNA
TRBJ2-3,TRBD2,NA,TRBV7-9,CAITLRDYSTDTQYF,TGTGCCATTACCCTCCGGGACTACAGCACAGATACGCAGTATTTT
TRBJ1-3,NA,NA,TRBV6-5,CASSPPGAPSYF,TGTGCCAGCAGCCCCCCAGGGGCCCCCTCATATTTT
TRBJ2-2,TRBD2,NA,TRBV10-1,CASSPSGSHGELFF,TGCGCCAGCAGTCCTAGCGGGAGTCACGGGGAGCTGTTTTTT
TRBJ2-2,NA,NA,TRBV7-6,CASSPPRANTGELFF,TGTGCCAGCAGCCCCCCTCGCGCGAACACCGGGGAGCTGTTTTTT
TRBJ2-1,NA,NA,TRBV27,CASSLSAGTNNNEQFF,TGTGCCAGCAGTTTATCAGCAGGTACAAACAACAATGAGCAGTTCTTC
TRBJ2-1,TRBD2,NA,TRBV11-2,CASSYNTGGAYNEQFF,TGTGCCAGCAGCTACAACACGGGAGGCGCCTACAATGAGCAGTTCTTC
TRBJ2-7,TRBD1,medium-sized,TRBV6-5,CASRHGQGADEQYF,TGTGCCAGCAGACACGGACAGGGGGCAGACGAGCAGTACTTC
TRBJ1-1,NA,NA,TRBV27,CASSLRGGTEAFF,TGTGCCAGCAGTTTAAGGGGAGGCACTGAAGCTTTCTTT
TRBJ2-5,NA,NA,TRBV6-6,CASSSSSTAAGETQYF,TGTGCCAGCAGTTCCTCTTCGACAGCCGCCGGGGAGACCCAGTACTTC
TRBJ1-2,TRBD1,NA,TRBV5-6,CASNRGDYGYTF,TGTGCCAGCAACAGGGGAGACTATGGCTACACCTTC
TRBJ1-1,NA,NA,TRBV7-4,CASSPVRGTEAFF,TGTGCCAGCAGCCCCGTCAGGGGCACTGAAGCTTTCTTT
TRBJ1-2,NA,NA,TRBV5-1,CASSGTTGKGSYTF,TGCGCCAGCAGCGGAACTACAGGGAAGGGGAGCTACACCTTC
TRBJ2-5,NA,NA,TRBV10-3,CAIKSGPSQETQYF,TGTGCCATCAAATCAGGGCCCTCCCAAGAGACCCAGTACTTC
TRBJ2-1,NA,NA,TRBV18,CASSQRPERVLEQFF,TGTGCCAGCTCTCAAAGGCCGGAGAGGGTACTTGAGCAGTTCTTC
TRBJ2-3,NA,once,TRBV5-1,CASSEQGIDTQYF,TGCGCCAGCAGCGAACAGGGCATAGATACGCAGTATTTT
TRBJ2-4,NA,many,TRBV28,CASSLSRQENIQYF,TGTGCCAGCAGCTTGAGCCGACAGGAGAACATTCAGTACTTC
TRBJ2-1,NA,NA,TRBV5-1,CASGGQGYNEQFF,TGCGCCAGCGGAGGGCAGGGTTACAATGAGCAGTTCTTC
TRBJ1-2,NA,NA,TRBV18,CASSPRLTGVYGYTF,TGTGCCAGCTCACCCCGACTTACAGGCGTCTATGGCTACACCTTC
TRBJ2-3,NA,once,TRBV12-3/TRBV12-4,CASLESADTQYF,TGTGCCAGCCTTGAGAGCGCAGATACGCAGTATTTT
TRBJ1-6,TRBD1,once,TRBV3-1/TRBV3-2,CASSQHGQGNSPLHF,TGTGCCAGCAGCCAGCATGGACAGGGTAATTCACCCCTCCACTTT
TRBJ1-1,NA,NA,TRBV5-1,CASSLGQVDTEAFF,TGCGCCAGCAGCTTGGGACAGGTCGACACTGAAGCTTTCTTT
TRBJ1-6,NA,NA,TRBV4-1,CASSLSQGIAPPLHF,TGCGCCAGCAGCCTTTCACAGGGTATTGCGCCACCCCTCCACTTT
TRBJ2-5,TRBD2,few,TRBV18,CASSQEAGGQETQYF,TGTGCCAGCTCCCAGGAGGCGGGGGGGCAAGAGACCCAGTACTTC
TRBJ1-3,NA,NA,TRBV7-2,CASSFGPSGNTIYF,TGTGCCAGCAGCTTTGGGCCCTCTGGAAACACCATATATTTT
TRBJ1-2,NA,NA,TRBV6-5,CASSYRPGGDYGYTF,TGTGCCAGCAGTTACAGGCCGGGAGGGGACTATGGCTACACCTTC
TRBJ2-1,NA,NA,TRBV5-1,CASSLNSLGYNEQFF,TGCGCCAGCAGCTTAAACTCACTAGGCTACAATGAGCAGTTCTTC
TRBJ2-7,NA,NA,TRBV6-1,CASSEAGFEQYF,TGTGCCAGCAGTGAGGCGGGATTCGAGCAGTACTTC
TRBJ2-5,TRBD2,NA,TRBV7-3,CASSPTSDGTQYF,TGTGCCAGCAGCCCGACTAGCGATGGGACCCAGTACTTC
TRBJ1-5,NA,NA,TRBV19,CASSSRGDQPQHF,TGTGCCAGTAGTTCGCGCGGGGATCAGCCCCAGCATTTT
TRBJ2-6,NA,NA,TRBV18,CASSSESSGANVLTF,TGTGCCAGCTCATCCGAGAGCTCTGGGGCCAACGTCCTGACTTTC
TRBJ1-6,NA,NA,TRBV11-3,CASSSPPGGSPLHF,TGTGCCAGCAGCTCGCCTCCGGGGGGATCACCCCTCCACTTT
TRBJ1-3,TRBD1,NA,TRBV18,CASSPFPRTGLTGNTIYF,TGTGCCAGCTCACCATTCCCGCGGACAGGGCTCACTGGAAACACCATATATTTT
TRBJ2-3,NA,NA,TRBV7-8,CASSLGLIGASTDTQYF,TGTGCCAGCAGCTTAGGTCTTATAGGGGCTAGCACAGATACGCAGTATTTT
TRBJ2-3,NA,once,TRBV14,CASSPLPGRESSVGRDTQYF,TGTGCCAGCAGCCCCCTACCCGGCCGGGAGTCTTCTGTCGGGAGAGATACGCAGTATTTT
TRBJ2-3,TRBD2,NA,TRBV4-3,CASSQLRTSGSHTDTQYF,TGCGCCAGCAGCCAGTTGAGGACTAGCGGGAGTCACACAGATACGCAGTATTTT
TRBJ1-2,TRBD1,NA,TRBV6-5,CASRTDRGRGGYTF,TGTGCCAGCAGGACGGACAGGGGGAGAGGAGGCTACACCTTC
TRBJ2-7,NA,NA,TRBV7-2,CASSETGSPYEQYF,TGTGCCAGCAGCGAAACCGGGTCCCCCTACGAGCAGTACTTC
TRBJ1-6,NA,NA,TRBV3-1/TRBV3-2,CASSQRQGTPLHF,TGTGCCAGCAGCCAACGTCAGGGGACACCCCTCCACTTT
TRBJ2-7,TRBD2,once,TRBV28,CASSYWGGTSATGQYF,TGTGCCAGCAGTTATTGGGGGGGGACTAGCGCGACCGGGCAGTACTTC
TRBJ1-1,TRBD1,NA,TRBV5-1,CASSMGQGLEDTEAFF,TGCGCCAGCAGCATGGGACAGGGGCTGGAGGACACTGAAGCTTTCTTT
TRBJ2-2,NA,NA,TRBV7-2,CAGAGNTGELFF,TGTGCTGGAGCCGGAAACACCGGGGAGCTGTTTTTT
TRBJ1-2,NA,NA,TRBV29-1,CSVDNGRASNGYTF,TGCAGCGTAGACAACGGCAGGGCATCGAATGGCTACACCTTC
TRBJ2-1,NA,NA,TRBV9,CASSEHLDRDHNEQFF,TGTGCCAGCAGCGAGCATTTGGACAGAGACCACAATGAGCAGTTCTTC
TRBJ1-1,TRBD1,once,TRBV11-2,CASSAYRGVHTEAFF,TGTGCCAGCAGCGCCTACAGGGGAGTCCACACTGAAGCTTTCTTT
TRBJ1-2,TRBD1,NA,TRBV18,CASSPATGSRDAYGYTF,TGTGCCAGCTCACCCGCGACAGGGAGTCGGGATGCCTATGGCTACACCTTC
TRBJ2-3,NA,few,TRBV21-1,CATGGSSDTQYF,TGTGCCACGGGGGGGTCTTCAGATACGCAGTATTTT
TRBJ1-4,TRBD1,NA,TRBV6-2/TRBV6-3,CASSHPARGHEKLFF,TGTGCCAGCAGTCACCCCGCCAGGGGGCATGAAAAACTGTTTTTT
TRBJ1-3,NA,once,TRBV11-2,CASSLVPSSGNTIYF,TGTGCCAGCAGCTTAGTTCCGAGCTCTGGAAACACCATATATTTT
TRBJ2-6,NA,NA,TRBV4-1,CASSPGMISTGMRASGANVLTF,TGCGCCAGCAGCCCAGGAATGATATCGACAGGTATGCGGGCCTCTGGGGCCAACGTCCTGACTTTC
TRBJ1-1,TRBD1,once,TRBV15,CATSRDRGRDTEAFF,TGTGCCACCAGCAGGGACAGGGGGCGCGACACTGAAGCTTTCTTT
TRBJ2-5,TRBD2,NA,TRBV3-1/TRBV3-2,CASSQEAGGPIQETQYF,TGTGCCAGCAGCCAGGAGGCGGGGGGACCAATTCAAGAGACCCAGTACTTC
TRBJ1-3,NA,medium-sized,TRBV14,CASSPGFSGNTIYF,TGTGCCAGCAGCCCAGGTTTCTCTGGAAACACCATATATTTT
TRBJ2-2,NA,NA,TRBV2,CASSLRDMNGELFF,TGTGCCAGCAGCCTCCGGGACATGAACGGGGAGCTGTTTTTT
TRBJ1-1,TRBD1,NA,TRBV27,CASGRQGDTEAFF,TGTGCCAGCGGACGACAGGGGGACACTGAAGCTTTCTTT
TRBJ1-1,NA,NA,TRBV9,CASSTHFRPGRDTEAFF,TGTGCCAGCAGCACCCATTTCCGACCCGGTCGGGACACTGAAGCTTTCTTT
TRBJ2-2,NA,few,TRBV5-6,CASSPERRSTGELFF,TGTGCCAGCAGCCCAGAGCGGAGGTCGACCGGGGAGCTGTTTTTT